Listed below are T cell receptor beta chains from one sample, sequenced in a study of Tregs in tolerant kidney transplant recipients. Data came from immunoSEQ multiplex PCR; TCRdb stores just in-frame clones and leaves some out. Of 98,000 or so clones listed, around 91% were seen once; the top ten hold just under 0.35%. The source was CD4+ T cells from blood, collected before the transplant. The receptors originated from a human donor who received a combined kidney and bone marrow transplant. Both conserved end residues are part of each CDR3. The D gene is left open where the match is weak. Clone size appears in some rows only: once, few, many, or a class for an expanded clone.

DNA	CDR3	D	V	J	length	size
TGTGCCAGCAGTTTATTTACAGGATCCTACGAGCAGTACTTC	CASSLFTGSYEQYF	.	TRBV28	TRBJ2-7	14	.
TGTGCCAGTAGTCTGAAATCGGGGAAGTCCGGCTACACCTTC	CASSLKSGKSGYTF	.	TRBV19	TRBJ1-2	14	.
TGTGCCAGCAGCACGCGGAACACCGGGGAGCTGTTTTTT	CASSTRNTGELFF	.	TRBV14	TRBJ2-2	13	.
TGTGCCAGTAGTAAAGGTGCAGGGCAGGTCCGGGCGAACACCGGGGAGCTGTTTTTT	CASSKGAGQVRANTGELFF	.	TRBV19	TRBJ2-2	19	.
TGCGCCAGCAGTGCTAGCGGGATCAACTCAGGTTGGGATGAGCAGTTCTTC	CASSASGINSGWDEQFF	TRBD2	TRBV10-2	TRBJ2-1	17	.
TGTGCCAGCAGTGAGCAGGGGAAAGTCTACACCTTC	CASSEQGKVYTF	.	TRBV25-1	TRBJ1-2	12	medium-sized
TGTGCCAGCACCGAGGGGGTCTTGCGTGGCTACACCTTC	CASTEGVLRGYTF	.	TRBV2	TRBJ1-2	13	.
TGTGCCAGCAGCCCGGAAGGGACAGGGTATGAAAAACTGTTTTTT	CASSPEGTGYEKLFF	TRBD1	TRBV11-2	TRBJ1-4	15	.
TGCGCCAGCAGCCCGTACAGGGGGGGCAGCACCGGGGAGCTGTTTTTT	CASSPYRGGSTGELFF	.	TRBV5-1	TRBJ2-2	16	once
TGTGCCAGCAGCTTGACTTCCGCCCAAGAGACCCAGTACTTC	CASSLTSAQETQYF	.	TRBV7-2	TRBJ2-5	14	few
TGTGCCAGCAGTTACGGTAGCGGGAGGGACAATGAGCAGTTCTTC	CASSYGSGRDNEQFF	TRBD2	TRBV6-5	TRBJ2-1	15	.
TGTGCCAGCAGGGTGTTAGGACAGGGCTACAATGAGCAGTTCTTC	CASRVLGQGYNEQFF	TRBD1	TRBV5-6	TRBJ2-1	15	.
TGCGCCAGCAGCTTCCGCGGACAGGGGGCAACAGATACGCAGTATTTT	CASSFRGQGATDTQYF	TRBD1	TRBV5-1	TRBJ2-3	16	.
TGTGCCAGCAGCTTAGGAGGGACTAGCGGGAGCTACGAGCAGTACTTC	CASSLGGTSGSYEQYF	TRBD2	TRBV7-8	TRBJ2-7	16	.
TGTGCCAGCAGTGTTAGACTCGGGCGGGGGACCACCTACGAGCAGTACTTC	CASSVRLGRGTTYEQYF	TRBD2	TRBV6-1	TRBJ2-7	17	.
TGTGCCAGCAGTCAAGACAGGGGGCAGGGCTACACCTTC	CASSQDRGQGYTF	TRBD1	TRBV7-2	TRBJ1-2	13	once
TGTGCCAGCCGGGCCTGGCGGGCCTATTGGGATGGCTACACCTTC	CASRAWRAYWDGYTF	.	TRBV9	TRBJ1-2	15	few
TGTGCCAGCAGCTTAGGGACAGGGGTTGTGTACTTC	CASSLGTGVVYF	TRBD1	TRBV7-9	TRBJ2-7	12	few
TGTGCCAGCAGCGTACAGGGGGCAGAAACTGAAGCTTTCTTT	CASSVQGAETEAFF	TRBD1	TRBV9	TRBJ1-1	14	.
TGTGCCAGCAGTTGGTCCGGGACACTAGGAAACACCATATATTTT	CASSWSGTLGNTIYF	.	TRBV28	TRBJ1-3	15	.
TGTGCCAGCAGTTACTCCGGGGGAGCTAACTATGGCTACACCTTC	CASSYSGGANYGYTF	.	TRBV6-5	TRBJ1-2	15	.
TGTGCCTGGAGCAGGGATTCTGGGGCCAACGTCCTGACTTTC	CAWSRDSGANVLTF	.	TRBV30	TRBJ2-6	14	few
TGTGCCAGTAGTGTCAGCGTATGGGACAGGGCAGGGCTTAACTATGGCTACACCTTC	CASSVSVWDRAGLNYGYTF	TRBD1	TRBV19	TRBJ1-2	19	.
TGCGCCAGCAGTGAGGGCCCGACGCAACCAGGTGAAAAACTGTTTTTT	CASSEGPTQPGEKLFF	.	TRBV10-1	TRBJ1-4	16	.
TGTGCCAGCAGTCCGGGGGGCATAGCTGGAAACACCATATATTTT	CASSPGGIAGNTIYF	.	TRBV6-5	TRBJ1-3	15	.
TGTGCCAGCAGCTTCGGACTGAACTCCTACGAGCAGTACTTC	CASSFGLNSYEQYF	.	TRBV5-5	TRBJ2-7	14	.
TGCGCCAGCAGCTTTGGCACCGTGGAAGAGACCCAGTACTTC	CASSFGTVEETQYF	.	TRBV5-1	TRBJ2-5	14	.
TGTGCCAGCAGCTTTGGGATGCGAGCGGGAACTGGTAATGAGCAGTTCTTC	CASSFGMRAGTGNEQFF	TRBD2	TRBV7-6	TRBJ2-1	17	.
TGTGCTAGTGGTTTGACAGGGGCGGGCTATGGCTACACCTTC	CASGLTGAGYGYTF	TRBD1	TRBV12-5	TRBJ1-2	14	once
TGTGCCAGTAGTATAGAGGCGGGCAATCAGCCCCAGCATTTT	CASSIEAGNQPQHF	.	TRBV19	TRBJ1-5	14	.
TGCGCCAGCAGCTTGGGGCAGACAGGGCCAGATACGCAGTATTTT	CASSLGQTGPDTQYF	TRBD1	TRBV5-1	TRBJ2-3	15	.
TGTGCCAGTGCCGAGACTAGCGGGGCCGGGGAGCTGTTTTTT	CASAETSGAGELFF	TRBD2	TRBV7-7	TRBJ2-2	14	once
TGTGCCAGCAGCTTGGAGACAGGATCCTATGGCTACACCTTC	CASSLETGSYGYTF	.	TRBV5-4	TRBJ1-2	14	few
TGCGCCAGCAGCCAAGATAGGGCAGGGGGCCTTTACTATGGCTACACCTTC	CASSQDRAGGLYYGYTF	TRBD1	TRBV4-3	TRBJ1-2	17	.
TGCGCCAGCAGCTTGGGGGTAGCGGGAGGCGAGCAGTACTTC	CASSLGVAGGEQYF	TRBD2	TRBV5-1	TRBJ2-7	14	.
TGTGCCAGCAGCGGGGGACGGACTAGCGGGAGAGCGCAGTACTTC	CASSGGRTSGRAQYF	TRBD2	TRBV11-2	TRBJ2-7	15	few
TGTGCCAGCAGCTTACGTCTAGCGGGGGGTGGCGAGCAGTTCTTC	CASSLRLAGGGEQFF	TRBD2	TRBV7-2	TRBJ2-1	15	.
TGTGCCAGCAGTTTTCAGCGGGGTAGCCCCTACGAGCAGTACTTC	CASSFQRGSPYEQYF	TRBD2	TRBV7-2	TRBJ2-7	15	.
TGCAGCGTTGGCCAGGGAATGGACTATGGCTACACCTTC	CSVGQGMDYGYTF	.	TRBV29-1	TRBJ1-2	13	once
TGTGCCATCAGTGACTCGACAGGGCCTGAAGCTTTCTTT	CAISDSTGPEAFF	TRBD1	TRBV10-3	TRBJ1-1	13	.
TGTGCCAGCAGTGACGACAGGGCCTGGGAGGGCTACACCTTC	CASSDDRAWEGYTF	TRBD1	TRBV2	TRBJ1-2	14	.
TGCGCCAGCAGCTTGAGCCAGGGGGTAGAGACCCAGTACTTC	CASSLSQGVETQYF	TRBD1	TRBV5-1	TRBJ2-5	14	.
TGTGCCAGCAGTCAAGCCACAGGGGCCGGAAACACCATATATTTT	CASSQATGAGNTIYF	TRBD1	TRBV2	TRBJ1-3	15	.
TGTGCCAGTAGTATGGGACAGCCCACCGGGGAGCTGTTTTTT	CASSMGQPTGELFF	TRBD1	TRBV19	TRBJ2-2	14	.
TGTGCCAGCAGTTACTCTGGCGGTAGGTACGAGCAGTACTTC	CASSYSGGRYEQYF	.	TRBV6-6	TRBJ2-7	14	.